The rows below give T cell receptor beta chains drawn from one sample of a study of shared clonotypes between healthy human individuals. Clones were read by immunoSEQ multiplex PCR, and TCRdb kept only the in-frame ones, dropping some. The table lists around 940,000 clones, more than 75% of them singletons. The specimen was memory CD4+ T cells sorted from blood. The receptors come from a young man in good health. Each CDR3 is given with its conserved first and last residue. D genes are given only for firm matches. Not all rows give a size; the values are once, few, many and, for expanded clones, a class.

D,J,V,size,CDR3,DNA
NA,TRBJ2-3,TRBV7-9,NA,CASSLEFWDTQYF,TGTGCCAGCAGCTTAGAATTCTGGGATACGCAGTATTTT
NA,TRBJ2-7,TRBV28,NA,CASSFRGGTYEQYF,TGTGCCAGCAGTTTCAGGGGAGGGACCTACGAGCAGTACTTC
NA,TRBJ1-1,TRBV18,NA,CASSPPGVLAEAFF,TGTGCCAGCTCACCACCCGGGGTTCTGGCTGAAGCTTTCTTT
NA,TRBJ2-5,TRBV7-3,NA,CASSLRGGETQYF,TGTGCCAGCAGCTTAAGAGGGGGAGAGACCCAGTACTTC
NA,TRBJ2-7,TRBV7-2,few,CASSRQGGPYEQYF,TGTGCCAGCAGCCGACAGGGAGGACCCTACGAGCAGTACTTC
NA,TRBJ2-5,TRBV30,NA,CAWSTGETQYF,TGTGCCTGGAGTACAGGGGAGACCCAGTACTTC
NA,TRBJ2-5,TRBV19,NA,CASSRQGNYQETQYF,TGTGCCAGTAGTCGCCAGGGTAACTATCAAGAGACCCAGTACTTC
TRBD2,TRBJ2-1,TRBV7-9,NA,CASSQGRLAQNEQFF,TGTGCCAGCAGCCAAGGACGACTAGCGCAGAATGAGCAGTTCTTC
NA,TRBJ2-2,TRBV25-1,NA,CASSEYGRADTGELFF,TGTGCCAGCAGTGAATACGGACGGGCTGACACCGGGGAGCTGTTTTTT
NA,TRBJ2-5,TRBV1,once,CTSFWPVETQYF,TGCACCAGCTTCTGGCCGGTAGAGACCCAGTACTTC
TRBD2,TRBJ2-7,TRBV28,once,CASSFRASGGEQYF,TGTGCCAGCAGTTTTCGGGCTAGCGGGGGGGAGCAGTACTTC
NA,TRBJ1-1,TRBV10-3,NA,CAISDGITEAFF,TGTGCCATCAGTGACGGAATCACTGAAGCTTTCTTT
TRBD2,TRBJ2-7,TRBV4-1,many,CASSQAGLASYEQYF,TGCGCCAGCAGCCAGGCGGGACTAGCGAGCTACGAGCAGTACTTC
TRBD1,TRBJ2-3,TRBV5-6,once,CASSLGQGFDTQYF,TGTGCCAGCAGCTTAGGACAGGGGTTCGATACGCAGTATTTT
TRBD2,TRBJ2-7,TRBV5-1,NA,CASSLWNSGSAVEQYF,TGCGCCAGCAGCTTATGGAATAGCGGGAGTGCGGTCGAGCAGTACTTC
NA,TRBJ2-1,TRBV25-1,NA,CASSEWESSSYNEQFF,TGTGCCAGCAGTGAATGGGAGTCGAGCTCCTACAATGAGCAGTTCTTC
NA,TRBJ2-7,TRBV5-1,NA,CASSLETGDTYEQYF,TGCGCCAGCAGCTTGGAGACGGGAGACACCTACGAGCAGTACTTC
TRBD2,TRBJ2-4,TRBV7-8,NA,CASSTGGGLAKNIQYF,TGTGCCAGCAGCACGGGGGGGGGTCTAGCCAAAAACATTCAGTACTTC
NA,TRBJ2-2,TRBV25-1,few,CASSEQGWIGELFF,TGTGCCAGCAGTGAGCAGGGCTGGATCGGGGAGCTGTTTTTT
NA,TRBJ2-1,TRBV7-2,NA,CASSLAALAGEQFF,TGTGCCAGCAGCTTAGCGGCGCTCGCGGGTGAGCAGTTCTTC
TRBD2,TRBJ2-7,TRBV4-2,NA,CASSTQSSGGSYEQYF,TGTGCCAGCAGCACACAATCTAGCGGGGGTTCCTACGAGCAGTACTTC
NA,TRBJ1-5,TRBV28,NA,CAAAGNQPQHF,TGTGCGGCCGCAGGCAATCAGCCCCAGCATTTT
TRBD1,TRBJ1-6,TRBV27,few,CATSDRLFSPLHF,TGTGCCACATCGGACAGGCTGTTTTCACCCCTCCACTTT
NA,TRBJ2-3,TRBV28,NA,CASKGGGRTDTQYF,TGTGCCAGTAAGGGGGGGGGCCGGACAGATACGCAGTATTTT
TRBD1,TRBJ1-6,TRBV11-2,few,CASSSGQGVSPLHF,TGTGCCAGCAGCTCGGGACAGGGGGTTTCACCCCTCCACTTT
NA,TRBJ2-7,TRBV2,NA,CASQGQGNEQYF,TGTGCCAGCCAAGGGCAGGGGAACGAGCAGTACTTC
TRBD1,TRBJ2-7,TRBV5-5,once,CASSLRTGGEYEQYF,TGTGCCAGCAGCTTGAGGACAGGGGGCGAGTACGAGCAGTACTTC
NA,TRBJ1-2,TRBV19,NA,CASSVRQSYGYTF,TGTGCCAGTAGTGTACGGCAGAGCTATGGCTACACCTTC
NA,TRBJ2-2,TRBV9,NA,CASSAAASADTGELFF,TGTGCCAGCAGCGCGGCAGCTTCAGCCGACACCGGGGAGCTGTTTTTT
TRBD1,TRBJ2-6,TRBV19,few,CASSKGQGNAGANVLTF,TGTGCCAGTAGTAAGGGACAGGGAAATGCTGGGGCCAACGTCCTGACTTTC
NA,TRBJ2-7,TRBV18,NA,CASSPLWGSGHEQYF,TGTGCCAGCTCACCCCTCTGGGGAAGCGGCCACGAGCAGTACTTC
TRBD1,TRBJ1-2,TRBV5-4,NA,CASSNRGGADGYTF,TGTGCCAGCAGCAACAGGGGTGGCGCAGATGGCTACACCTTC